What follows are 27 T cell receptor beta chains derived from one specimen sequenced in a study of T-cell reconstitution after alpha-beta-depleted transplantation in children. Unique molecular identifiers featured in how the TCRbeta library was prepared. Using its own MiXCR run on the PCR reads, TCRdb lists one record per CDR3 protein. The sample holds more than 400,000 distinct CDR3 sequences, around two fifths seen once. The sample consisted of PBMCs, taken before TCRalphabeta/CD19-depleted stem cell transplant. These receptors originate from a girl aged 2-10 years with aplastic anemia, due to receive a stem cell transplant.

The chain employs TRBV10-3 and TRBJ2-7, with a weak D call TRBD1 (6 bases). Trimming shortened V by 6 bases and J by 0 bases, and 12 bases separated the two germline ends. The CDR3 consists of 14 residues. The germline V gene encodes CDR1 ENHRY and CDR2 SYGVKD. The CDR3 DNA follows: TGTGCCATCAGGTCCGGGACAACCTCCTACGAGCAGTACTTC. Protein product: CAIRSGTTSYEQYF.

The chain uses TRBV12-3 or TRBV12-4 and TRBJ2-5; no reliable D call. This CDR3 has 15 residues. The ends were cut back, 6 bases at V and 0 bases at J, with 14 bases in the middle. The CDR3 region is CASRNSEPYQETQYF. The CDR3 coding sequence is TGTGCCAGCAGAAATTCCGAACCGTACCAAGAGACCCAGTACTTC.

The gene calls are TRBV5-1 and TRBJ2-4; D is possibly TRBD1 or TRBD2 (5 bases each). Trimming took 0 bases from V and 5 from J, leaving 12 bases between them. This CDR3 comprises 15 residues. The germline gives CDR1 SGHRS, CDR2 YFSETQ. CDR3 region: CASSLEPGTENIQYF. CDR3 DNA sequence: TGCGCCAGCAGCTTGGAACCAGGGACGGAAAACATTCAGTACTTC.

The CDR3 region has the DNA TGCGCCAGCAGCTTGGTTGGGGGGCGTGAAGCTTTCTTT. It is translated as CASSLVGGREAFF. The J gene is TRBJ1-1, the V gene TRBV5-1; D might be TRBD1 (6 bases). V lost 0 bases, J lost 7 bases, and 10 bases lay in between. The germline gives CDR1 SGHRS, CDR2 YFSETQ. The length of the CDR3 is 13 residues.

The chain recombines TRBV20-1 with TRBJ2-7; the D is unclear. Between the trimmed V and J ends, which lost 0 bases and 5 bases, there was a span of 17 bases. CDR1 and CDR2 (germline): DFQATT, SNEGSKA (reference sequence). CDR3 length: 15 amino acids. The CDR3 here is CSARDRRAKVHEQYF. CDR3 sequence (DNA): TGCAGTGCTAGAGATCGAAGGGCCAAGGTCCACGAGCAGTACTTC.

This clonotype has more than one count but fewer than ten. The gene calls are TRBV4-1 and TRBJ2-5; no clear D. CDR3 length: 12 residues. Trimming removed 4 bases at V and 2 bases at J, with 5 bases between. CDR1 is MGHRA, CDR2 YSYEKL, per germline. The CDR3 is CASSRAQETQYF. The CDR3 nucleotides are TGCGCCAGCAGCCGGGCACAAGAGACCCAGTACTTC.

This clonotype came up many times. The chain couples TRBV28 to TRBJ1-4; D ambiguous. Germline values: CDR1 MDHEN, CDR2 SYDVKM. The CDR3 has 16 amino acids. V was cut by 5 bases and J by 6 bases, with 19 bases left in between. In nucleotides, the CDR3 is TGTGCCAGCAGTCCTCTGACAAAGGGAGGAGATGAAAAACTGTTTTTT. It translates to CASSPLTKGGDEKLFF.

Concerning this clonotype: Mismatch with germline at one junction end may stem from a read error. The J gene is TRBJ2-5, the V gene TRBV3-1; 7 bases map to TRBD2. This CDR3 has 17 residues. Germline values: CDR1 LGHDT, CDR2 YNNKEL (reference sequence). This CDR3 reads CACSQDIRSSGQETQYF. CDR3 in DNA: TGTGCCTGCAGCCAAGATATTCGGTCTAGCGGCCAAGAGACCCAGTACTTC.

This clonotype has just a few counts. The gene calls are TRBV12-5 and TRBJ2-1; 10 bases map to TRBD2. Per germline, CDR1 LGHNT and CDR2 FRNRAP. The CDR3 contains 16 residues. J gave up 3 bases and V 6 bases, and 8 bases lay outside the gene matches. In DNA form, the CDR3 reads TGTGCTAGTGGACCGAACAGCGGGAGGGTCTACAATGAGCAGTTCTTC. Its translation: CASGPNSGRVYNEQFF.

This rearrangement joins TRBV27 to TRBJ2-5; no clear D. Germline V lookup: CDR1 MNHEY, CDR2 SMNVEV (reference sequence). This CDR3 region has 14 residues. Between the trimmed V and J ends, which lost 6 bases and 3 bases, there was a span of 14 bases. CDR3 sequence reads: CASSPSYQKETQYF. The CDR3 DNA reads TGTGCCAGCAGCCCCTCCTATCAGAAAGAGACCCAGTACTTC.

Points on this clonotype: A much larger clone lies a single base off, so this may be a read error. DNA of the CDR3: TGCAGTGCTAGAGATGAGCAGTTCTTC. Amino acid sequence: CSARDEQFF. The chain employs TRBV20-1 and TRBJ2-1, with D unclear. The CDR3 length is 9 residues. Looked up from germline, CDR1 is DFQATT and CDR2 is SNEGSKA (reference sequence). The germline V and J ends were trimmed by 0 bases and 9 bases, with 0 bases remaining between them.

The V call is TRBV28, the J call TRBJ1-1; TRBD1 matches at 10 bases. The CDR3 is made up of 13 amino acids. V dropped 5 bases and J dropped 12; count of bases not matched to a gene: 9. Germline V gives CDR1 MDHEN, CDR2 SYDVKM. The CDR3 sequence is CASSHPGTGVTFF. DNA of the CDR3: TGTGCCAGCAGTCATCCGGGGACAGGGGTAACTTTCTTT.

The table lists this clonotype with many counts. The CDR3 sequence is CASSPTGYNQPQHF. CDR3 nucleotide sequence: TGTGCCAGCAGCCCTACAGGGTACAATCAGCCCCAGCATTTT. This chain uses TRBV7-8 with TRBJ1-5; D is perhaps TRBD1 (6 bases). V shed 5 bases and J shed 3 bases, with 11 bases lying between them. The CDR3 sequence is 14 residues long. CDR1 is SGHVS and CDR2 is FQNEAQ in the germline V gene.

The CDR3 sequence: CASSTRGQLTGELFF. In DNA, the CDR3 is TGTGCCAGCAGCACTAGAGGGCAGCTCACCGGGGAGCTGTTTTTT. This sequence joins TRBV11-1 and TRBJ2-2, with D perhaps matching TRBD2 (5 bases). The CDR3 covers 15 residues. CDR1 is SGHAT and CDR2 is FQDESV in the germline V gene (reference sequence). Trimming pared 5 bases from V and 4 bases from J, leaving 14 bases between.

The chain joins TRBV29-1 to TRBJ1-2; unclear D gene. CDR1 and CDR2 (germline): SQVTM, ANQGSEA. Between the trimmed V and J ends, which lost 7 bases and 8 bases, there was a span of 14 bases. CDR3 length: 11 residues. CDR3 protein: CSGGSAWGYTF. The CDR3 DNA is TGCAGCGGCGGTTCGGCTTGGGGCTACACCTTC.

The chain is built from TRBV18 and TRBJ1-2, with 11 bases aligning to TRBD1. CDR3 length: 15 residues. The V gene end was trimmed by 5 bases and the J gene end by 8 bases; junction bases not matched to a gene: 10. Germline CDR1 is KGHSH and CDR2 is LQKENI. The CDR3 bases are TGTGCCAGCTCATCAGGACAGGGGGCTTCGGAGGGCTACACCTTC. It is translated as CASSSGQGASEGYTF.

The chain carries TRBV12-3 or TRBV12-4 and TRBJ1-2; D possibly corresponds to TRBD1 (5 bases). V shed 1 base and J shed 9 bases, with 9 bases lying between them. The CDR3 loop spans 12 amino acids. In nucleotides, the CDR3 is TGTGCCAGCAGTTTAGAGACAGTAAGCTACACCTTC. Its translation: CASSLETVSYTF.

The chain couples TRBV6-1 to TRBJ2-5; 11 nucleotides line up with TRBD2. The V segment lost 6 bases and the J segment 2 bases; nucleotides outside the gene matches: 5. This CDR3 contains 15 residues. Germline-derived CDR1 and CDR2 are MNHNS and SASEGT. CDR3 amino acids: CASRDSGRDQETQYF. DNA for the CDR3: TGTGCCAGCAGGGATAGCGGGAGGGATCAAGAGACCCAGTACTTC.

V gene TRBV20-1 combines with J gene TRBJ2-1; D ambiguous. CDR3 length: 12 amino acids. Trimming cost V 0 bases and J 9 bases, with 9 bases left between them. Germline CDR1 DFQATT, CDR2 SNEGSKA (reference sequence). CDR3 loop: CSARDWFLEQFF. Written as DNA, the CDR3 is TGCAGTGCTAGAGATTGGTTTCTTGAGCAGTTCTTC.

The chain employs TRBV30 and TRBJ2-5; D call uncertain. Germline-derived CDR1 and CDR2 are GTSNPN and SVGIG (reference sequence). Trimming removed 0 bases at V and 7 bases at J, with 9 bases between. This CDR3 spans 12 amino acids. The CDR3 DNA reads TGTGCCTGGAGTGTAAAGTCGGGGACCCAGTACTTC. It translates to CAWSVKSGTQYF.

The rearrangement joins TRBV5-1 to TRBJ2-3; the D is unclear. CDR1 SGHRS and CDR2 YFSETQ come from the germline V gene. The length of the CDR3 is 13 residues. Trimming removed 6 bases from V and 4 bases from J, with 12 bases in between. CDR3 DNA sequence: TGCGCCAGCACCCAGTCAGAGGCAGATACGCAGTATTTT. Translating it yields CASTQSEADTQYF.

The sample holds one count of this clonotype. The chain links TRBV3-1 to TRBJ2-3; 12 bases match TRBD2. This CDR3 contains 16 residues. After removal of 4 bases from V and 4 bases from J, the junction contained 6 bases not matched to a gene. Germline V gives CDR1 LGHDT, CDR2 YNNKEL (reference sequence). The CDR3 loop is CASSRLAGGMADTQYF. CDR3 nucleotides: TGTGCCAGCAGCCGGCTAGCGGGAGGGATGGCAGATACGCAGTATTTT.

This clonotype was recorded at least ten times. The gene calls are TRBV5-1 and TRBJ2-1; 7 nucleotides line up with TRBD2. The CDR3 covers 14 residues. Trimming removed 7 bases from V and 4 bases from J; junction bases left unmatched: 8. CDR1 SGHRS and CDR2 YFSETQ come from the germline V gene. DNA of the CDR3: TGCGCCAGCCAGCGGGACCCGACGTACAATGAGCAGTTCTTC. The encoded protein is CASQRDPTYNEQFF.

The chain's CDR3 is CSALRGTDTQYF. The CDR3 nucleotides read TGCAGTGCACTGAGGGGCACAGATACGCAGTATTTT. This chain joins TRBV20-1 and TRBJ2-3, with D possibly being TRBD2 (5 bases). Trimming removed 6 bases from V and 1 base from J, with 8 bases in between. Germline V gene data show CDR1 as DFQATT and CDR2 as SNEGSKA (reference sequence). This CDR3 is 12 amino acids long.

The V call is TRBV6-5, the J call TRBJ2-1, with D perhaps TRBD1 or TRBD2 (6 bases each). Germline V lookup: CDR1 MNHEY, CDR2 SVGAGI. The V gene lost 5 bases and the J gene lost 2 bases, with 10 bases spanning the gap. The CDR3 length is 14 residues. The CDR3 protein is CASSNGGAYNEQFF. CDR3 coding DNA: TGTGCCAGCAGTAACGGGGGCGCCTACAATGAGCAGTTCTTC.

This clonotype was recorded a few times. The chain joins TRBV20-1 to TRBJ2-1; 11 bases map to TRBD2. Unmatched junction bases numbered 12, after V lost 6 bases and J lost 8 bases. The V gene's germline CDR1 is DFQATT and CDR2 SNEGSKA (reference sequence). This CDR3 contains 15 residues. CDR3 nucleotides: TGCAGTGCAAGGGTCCCGGGACTAGCGGACCATGAGCAGTTCTTC. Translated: CSARVPGLADHEQFF.

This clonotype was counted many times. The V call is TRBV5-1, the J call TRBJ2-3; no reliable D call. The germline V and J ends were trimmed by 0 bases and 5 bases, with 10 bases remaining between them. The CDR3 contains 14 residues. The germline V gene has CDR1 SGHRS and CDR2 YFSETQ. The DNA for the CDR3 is TGCGCCAGCAGCTTGGAGGGCCGAGGAGATACGCAGTATTTT. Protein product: CASSLEGRGDTQYF.